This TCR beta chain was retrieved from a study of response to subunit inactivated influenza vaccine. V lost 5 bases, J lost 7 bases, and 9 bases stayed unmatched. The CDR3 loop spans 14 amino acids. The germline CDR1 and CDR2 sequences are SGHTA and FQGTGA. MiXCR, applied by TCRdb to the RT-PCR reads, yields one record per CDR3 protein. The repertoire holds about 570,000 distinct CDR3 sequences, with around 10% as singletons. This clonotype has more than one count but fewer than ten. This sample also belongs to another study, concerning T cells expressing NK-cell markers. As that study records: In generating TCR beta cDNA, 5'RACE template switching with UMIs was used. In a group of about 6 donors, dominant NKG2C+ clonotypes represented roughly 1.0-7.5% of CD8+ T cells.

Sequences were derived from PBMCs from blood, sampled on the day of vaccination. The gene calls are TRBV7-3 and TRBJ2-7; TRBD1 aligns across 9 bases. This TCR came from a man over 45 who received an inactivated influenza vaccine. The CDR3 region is CASSPPGQGAEQYF. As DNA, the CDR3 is TGTGCCAGCAGCCCTCCGGGACAGGGAGCAGAGCAGTACTTC.